These 15 T cell receptor beta chains share one sample of origin, sequenced in a study of control samples from healthy donors and cancer patients. The repertoire was sequenced with immunoSEQ multiplex PCR; TCRdb's copy has only in-frame clones and lacks some. The table includes 90,000 to 150,000 clones, about 91% detected once. Sequences were obtained from blood. These TCRs come from a middle-aged man in good health.

In this sample, this clone turned up once. The chain employs TRBV10-2 and TRBJ1-1, with D tentatively TRBD1 (5 bases). Looked up from germline, CDR1 is WSHSY and CDR2 is SAAADI. The CDR3 has 16 amino acids. With 10 bases removed from V and 4 bases from J, the gap between germline ends came to 25 bases. CDR3 sequence: CATLSREAGGGTEAFF. Here the CDR3 DNA reads TGCGCCACCCTTAGCAGGGAAGCGGGAGGAGGCACTGAAGCTTTCTTT.

The chain is built from TRBV7-8 and TRBJ1-4; D remains unclear. This CDR3 is 14 amino acids long. Germline CDR1 is SGHVS and CDR2 is FQNEAQ. V was shortened by 8 bases and J by 3 bases, with 13 bases between the two germline ends. CDR3 DNA: TGTGCCAGCTCATATAGGATTGCTAATGAAAAACTGTTTTTT. Protein product: CASSYRIANEKLFF.

The chain recombines TRBV7-3 with TRBJ2-1; 8 nucleotides agree with TRBD1. J was trimmed by 4 bases and V by 3 bases; bases with no gene match: 5. Germline-derived CDR1 and CDR2 are SGHTA and FQGTGA. This CDR3 is built from 15 residues. CDR3 DNA sequence: TGTGCCAGCAGCTTTCAGGGGGCCAGGTACAATGAGCAGTTCTTC. Protein product: CASSFQGARYNEQFF.

The rearrangement joins TRBV19 to TRBJ2-5; TRBD1 might be the D (5 bases). Trimming stripped 4 bases from V and 5 bases from J, with 11 bases between. CDR1 is LNHDA, CDR2 SQIVND, per germline (reference sequence). This CDR3 has 13 amino acids. CDR3 in DNA: TGTGCCAGTAGTAAGGACACTGGGGAGACCCAGTACTTC. It yields the protein CASSKDTGETQYF.

The V call is TRBV27, the J call TRBJ1-6; D is uncertain. The CDR3 loop spans 13 amino acids. Trimming stripped 3 bases from V and 6 bases from J, with 6 bases between. Germline lookup yields CDR1 MNHEY and CDR2 SMNVEV (reference sequence). The CDR3 protein is CASSFQPNSPLHF. DNA of the CDR3: TGTGCCAGCAGTTTCCAACCTAATTCACCCCTCCACTTT.

The chain carries TRBV14 and TRBJ2-7; D is undetermined. The length of the CDR3 is 14 residues. V lost 1 base, J lost 3 bases, and 10 bases lay in between. Germline V gene lookup returns CDR1 SGHDN and CDR2 FVKESK. CDR3 in amino acids: CASSQASQYYEQYF. The CDR3 bases are TGTGCCAGCAGCCAAGCGAGTCAATACTACGAGCAGTACTTC.

Here the CDR3 reads CASSPGTGPYGYTF. The CDR3, as DNA: TGTGCCAGCAGCCCCGGGACAGGGCCGTATGGCTACACCTTC. The chain combines TRBV9 with TRBJ1-2; 9 positions match TRBD1. J was trimmed by 5 bases and V by 4 bases; bases with no gene match: 6. This CDR3 is built from 14 residues. Germline values: CDR1 SGDLS, CDR2 YYNGEE. The full variable domain, completed using reference TRBV9 and TRBJ1-2, is DSGVTQTPKHLITATGQRVTLRCSPRSGDLSVYWYQQSLDQGLQFLIQYYNGEERAKGNILERFSAQQFPDLHSELNLSSLELGDSALYFCASSPGTGPYGYTFGSGTRLTVV.

The chain combines TRBV9 with TRBJ1-1; D perhaps matches TRBD1 (5 bases). Trimming removed 3 bases from V and 6 bases from J, with 12 bases in between. Germline V gene sequence: CDR1 SGDLS, CDR2 YYNGEE. The CDR3 has 13 residues. Here the CDR3 reads CASSGGAQAEAFF. The CDR3 nucleotides read TGTGCCAGCAGCGGAGGGGCACAGGCTGAAGCTTTCTTT.

The chain joins TRBV4-3 to TRBJ2-7, with a tentative D call TRBD1 (5 bases). V gave up 0 bases and J gave up 6 bases, with 15 bases separating them. This CDR3 is 15 amino acids long. Germline loops: CDR1 LGHNA, CDR2 YSLEER. In DNA form, the CDR3 reads TGCGCCAGCAGCCAAGAGGAGACAGTGGGCTCCGAGCAGTACTTC. Its protein is CASSQEETVGSEQYF.

The genes are TRBV10-1 and TRBJ2-7, with 12 bases lining up with TRBD1. V shed 4 bases and J 7 bases; nucleotides not matched to a gene: 5. The V gene's germline CDR1 is WNHNN and CDR2 SYGVQD (reference sequence). CDR3 length: 14 residues. This CDR3 is CASSGDRGPGEQYF. Here the CDR3 DNA reads TGCGCCAGCAGTGGGGACAGGGGGCCGGGGGAGCAGTACTTC.

DNA for the CDR3: TGTGCCAGCAGCGCACGGACAGCTACGAACACCGGGGAGCTGTTTTTT. The encoded protein is CASSARTATNTGELFF. V is TRBV14 and J is TRBJ2-2, with a possible D match to TRBD1 (6 bases). The CDR3 consists of 16 residues. Germline V lookup: CDR1 SGHDN, CDR2 FVKESK. V lost 5 bases and J lost 0, with 13 bases in between.

This chain uses TRBV11-2 with TRBJ2-7; D remains unclear. CDR1 is SGHAT, CDR2 FQNNGV, per germline. Trimming removed 0 bases at V and 2 bases at J, with 5 bases between. This CDR3 is 13 amino acids long. CDR3 sequence: CASSLDGTYEQYF. DNA of the CDR3: TGTGCCAGCAGCTTAGATGGAACCTACGAGCAGTACTTC. The full variable domain, in which reference TRBV11-2 and TRBJ2-7 provide the parts outside the CDR3, is EAGVAQSPRYKIIEKRQSVAFWCNPISGHATLYWYQQILGQGPKLLIQFQNNGVVDDSQLPKDRFSAERLKGVDSTLKIQPAKLEDSAVYLCASSLDGTYEQYFGPGTRLTVT.

The gene calls are TRBV6-1 and TRBJ1-5; unclear D gene. V shed 2 bases and J shed 7 bases, with 9 bases lying between them. CDR3 length: 13 residues. Looked up from germline, CDR1 is MNHNS and CDR2 is SASEGT. In nucleotides, the CDR3 is TGTGCCAGCAGTGAACACATATGGCAGCCCCAGCATTTT. Translated: CASSEHIWQPQHF.

This chain uses TRBV6-5 with TRBJ1-6; TRBD1 is a possible D gene (5 bases). The CDR3 runs to 15 residues. CDR1 and CDR2 (germline): MNHEY, SVGAGI. Between the trimmed V and J ends, which lost 2 bases and 1 base, there was a span of 6 bases. CDR3 sequence: CASSYGGSYNSPLHF. Written as DNA, the CDR3 is TGTGCCAGCAGTTACGGGGGTTCCTATAATTCACCCCTCCACTTT.

This chain joins TRBV7-9 and TRBJ1-1; 7 nucleotides line up with TRBD1. The germline V gene encodes CDR1 SEHNR and CDR2 FQNEAQ (reference sequence). The CDR3 contains 15 residues. The ends lost 5 bases at V and 5 bases at J; junction bases unmatched: 11. CDR3 bases: TGTGCCAGCAGCCGGGACAGACCTATGGATACTGAAGCTTTCTTT. Its translation is CASSRDRPMDTEAFF.